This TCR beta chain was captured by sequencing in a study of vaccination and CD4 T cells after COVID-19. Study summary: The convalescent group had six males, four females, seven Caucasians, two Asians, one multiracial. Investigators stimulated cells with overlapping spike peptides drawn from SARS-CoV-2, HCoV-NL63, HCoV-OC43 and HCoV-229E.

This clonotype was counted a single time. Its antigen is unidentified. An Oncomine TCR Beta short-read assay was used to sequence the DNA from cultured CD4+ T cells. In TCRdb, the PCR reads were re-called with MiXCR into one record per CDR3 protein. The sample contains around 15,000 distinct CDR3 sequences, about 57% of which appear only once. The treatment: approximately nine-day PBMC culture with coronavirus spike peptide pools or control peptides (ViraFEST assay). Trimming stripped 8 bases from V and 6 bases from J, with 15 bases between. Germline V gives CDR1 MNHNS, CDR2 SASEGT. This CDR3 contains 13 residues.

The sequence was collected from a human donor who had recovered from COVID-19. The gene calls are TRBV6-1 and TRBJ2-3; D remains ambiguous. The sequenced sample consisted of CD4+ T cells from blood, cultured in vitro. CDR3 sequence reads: CASGPDLGDTQYF. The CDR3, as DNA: TGTGCCAGCGGTCCGGATTTGGGGGATACGCAGTATTTT.